What follows describes a single T cell receptor (beta chain). These data are taken from a study of a mutant IDH1 vaccine in newly diagnosed glioma. About the research overall: Treatment recipients were about 60% male and around 40% female, and their mean age was about 40 years. Antecedent treatment encompassed radiotherapy, temozolomide, or their combination; the majority received both.

The CDR3 is 15 amino acids. Germline V gives CDR1 SNHLY, CDR2 FYNNEI. V trimming: 6 bases; J trimming: 3 bases; junction bases outside the gene matches: 9. The protocol was immunoSEQ multiplex PCR, while the TCRdb copy is restricted to in-frame clones and leaves out a portion. The sample carries tens of thousands of clones, roughly 78% recorded once. The time point was: baseline, week 1 (first vaccination visit). Treatment indicated: pre-vaccination baseline after standard-of-care therapy. This clonotype was obtained from a man between 50 and 59 years old with glioma. The specimen comprised PBMCs, sampled from a glioma patient treated with radiotherapy, temozolomide or both. The genes are TRBV2 and TRBJ1-1, with 8 nucleotides matching TRBD1. In DNA, the CDR3 is TGTGCCAGCAGCGTTGGACAGGGAGGATACACTGAAGCTTTCTTT. It codes for CASSVGQGGYTEAFF.